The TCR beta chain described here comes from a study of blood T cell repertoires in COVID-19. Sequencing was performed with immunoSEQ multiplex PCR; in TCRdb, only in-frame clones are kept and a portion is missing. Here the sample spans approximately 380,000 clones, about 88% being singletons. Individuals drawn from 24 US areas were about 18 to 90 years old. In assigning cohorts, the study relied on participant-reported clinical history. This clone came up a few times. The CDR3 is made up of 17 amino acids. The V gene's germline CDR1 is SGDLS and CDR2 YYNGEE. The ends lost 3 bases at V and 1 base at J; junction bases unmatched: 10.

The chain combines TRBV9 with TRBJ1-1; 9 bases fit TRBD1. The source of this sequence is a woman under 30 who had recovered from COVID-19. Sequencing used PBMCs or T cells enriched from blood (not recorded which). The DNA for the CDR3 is TGTGCCAGCAGCGCCGGGGACAGGGAATGGGGGAACACTGAAGCTTTCTTT. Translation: CASSAGDREWGNTEAFF.